This is a list of T cell receptor beta chains from one sample in a study of T-cell reconstitution after alpha-beta-depleted transplantation in children. One entry per CDR3 protein, called by TCRdb with MiXCR from the PCR reads. The table shows more than 400,000 distinct CDR3 sequences, with roughly 43% occurring only once. The sequences come from PBMCs, collected before TCRalphabeta/CD19-depleted stem cell transplant. Every receptor here comes from a girl aged 2-10 years with aplastic anemia, due to receive a stem cell transplant. CDR3s include the opening cysteine and the closing phenylalanine or tryptophan. D genes are given only for firm matches. Size tells how often a clone was seen (once, few, many) or the class of an expanded clone, and some rows leave it out.

CDR3 length	clone size	V gene	J gene	D gene	CDR3 protein	CDR3 DNA
14	NA	TRBV9	TRBJ2-7	TRBD1	CASSASDRPYEQYF	TGTGCCAGCAGCGCCTCGGACAGGCCCTACGAGCAGTACTTC
16	NA	TRBV5-1	TRBJ1-1	TRBD1	CASRDLTGGANTEAFF	TGCGCCAGCAGGGACCTGACAGGGGGGGCGAACACTGAAGCTTTCTTT
14	NA	TRBV28	TRBJ1-1	NA	CASSLLPLGVEAFF	TGTGCCAGCAGTTTATTACCCCTTGGGGTTGAAGCTTTCTTT
19	few	TRBV11-2	TRBJ2-1	NA	CASSLSRRGRISSYNEQFF	TGTGCCAGCAGCTTATCCCGACGGGGGAGAATCAGCTCCTACAATGAGCAGTTCTTC
15	few	TRBV10-2	TRBJ2-2	TRBD2	CASSASGRAAGELFF	TGCGCCAGCAGTGCTAGCGGGAGGGCCGCCGGGGAGCTGTTTTTT
15	NA	TRBV28	TRBJ2-1	NA	CASSPPRGTYNEQFF	TGTGCCAGCAGCCCCCCGAGGGGGACCTACAATGAGCAGTTCTTC
13	many	TRBV20-1	TRBJ2-7	NA	CSGSPGLDHEQYF	TGCAGTGGGTCCCCAGGACTGGACCACGAGCAGTACTTC
17	NA	TRBV6-1	TRBJ2-2	NA	CASTPRVGGRRAGELFF	TGTGCCAGCACCCCTAGGGTCGGGGGACGGAGGGCCGGGGAGCTGTTTTTT
15	NA	TRBV5-1	TRBJ2-3	NA	CASSLAGRDADTQYF	TGCGCCAGCAGCTTGGCCGGTAGGGACGCAGATACGCAGTATTTT
16	many	TRBV12-3/TRBV12-4	TRBJ2-1	TRBD2	CASSLVAGGPGDEQFF	TGTGCCAGCAGTTTAGTAGCGGGAGGGCCTGGGGATGAGCAGTTCTTC
13	NA	TRBV11-1	TRBJ1-1	TRBD1	CASSRRQGTEAFF	TGTGCCAGCAGCCGAAGACAGGGCACTGAAGCTTTCTTT
15	NA	TRBV7-2	TRBJ2-7	TRBD1	CASNVVGQASYEQYF	TGTGCCAGCAACGTCGTGGGACAGGCCTCCTACGAGCAGTACTTC
14	NA	TRBV5-6	TRBJ2-7	NA	CASSLRWDGYEQYF	TGTGCCAGCAGCCTACGATGGGACGGCTACGAGCAGTACTTC
17	once	TRBV4-2	TRBJ2-1	TRBD2	CASSQDYATSGYNEQFF	TGTGCCAGCAGCCAAGATTATGCCACTAGCGGCTACAATGAGCAGTTCTTC
16	NA	TRBV19	TRBJ1-1	TRBD1	CASRSGAGGARTEAFF	TGTGCCAGTAGGAGTGGGGCAGGGGGCGCCAGGACTGAAGCTTTCTTT
15	few	TRBV2	TRBJ2-3	NA	CASSERGGGTDTQYF	TGTGCCAGCAGTGAACGGGGTGGGGGCACAGATACGCAGTATTTT
13	NA	TRBV7-2	TRBJ2-7	NA	CASSLDFPYEQYF	TGTGCCAGCTCCTTAGACTTTCCCTACGAGCAGTACTTC
14	many	TRBV20-1	TRBJ2-1	NA	CSAPVGARNNEQFF	TGCAGTGCCCCCGTCGGGGCTAGAAACAATGAGCAGTTCTTC
15	many	TRBV20-1	TRBJ2-1	NA	CSARGGTGAYNEQFF	TGCAGTGCTAGAGGAGGGACTGGCGCTTACAATGAGCAGTTCTTC
15	many	TRBV12-3/TRBV12-4	TRBJ2-1	TRBD1	CASSPRDRPTNEQFF	TGTGCCAGCAGTCCCCGGGACAGGCCAACCAATGAGCAGTTCTTC
15	NA	TRBV6-5	TRBJ1-2	NA	CASSYSSGGVDGYTF	TGTGCCAGCAGTTACTCCTCCGGGGGGGTAGATGGCTACACCTTC
14	once	TRBV12-3/TRBV12-4	TRBJ2-7	TRBD2	CASSPGTSSVEQYF	TGTGCCAGCAGTCCCGGGACTAGTTCGGTCGAGCAGTACTTC
15	NA	TRBV6-1	TRBJ2-3	NA	CASRSSAGRTDTQYF	TGTGCCAGCAGGTCTTCGGCAGGCCGCACAGATACGCAGTATTTT
17	NA	TRBV5-1	TRBJ1-4	NA	CASSLANRFHPDEKLFF	TGCGCCAGCAGCTTGGCCAACAGGTTCCACCCTGATGAAAAACTGTTTTTT
12	many	TRBV20-1	TRBJ2-3	NA	CSASGGTDTQYF	TGCAGTGCTAGTGGCGGCACAGATACGCAGTATTTT
14	NA	TRBV6-1	TRBJ1-5	NA	CASSPTSANQPQHF	TGTGCCAGCAGCCCCACATCAGCGAATCAGCCCCAGCATTTT
16	many	TRBV20-1	TRBJ2-7	TRBD2	CSASGPGLADSYEQYF	TGCAGTGCTAGCGGTCCGGGACTAGCGGACTCCTACGAGCAGTACTTC
12	many	TRBV12-3/TRBV12-4	TRBJ1-5	NA	CASSFGYQPQHF	TGTGCCAGCAGTTTCGGATATCAGCCCCAGCATTTT
13	NA	TRBV6-1	TRBJ2-5	NA	CASSERRQETQYF	TGTGCCAGCAGTGAACGCAGGCAAGAGACCCAGTACTTC
16	once	TRBV4-2	TRBJ2-3	NA	CASSQDTSGTPHTQYF	TGTGCCAGCAGCCAAGATACGTCGGGGACTCCCCATACGCAGTATTTT
15	NA	TRBV5-5	TRBJ2-1	TRBD2	CASSLEGLALNEQFF	TGTGCCAGCAGCTTGGAGGGACTAGCCCTGAATGAGCAGTTCTTC
14	many	TRBV29-1	TRBJ2-1	TRBD2	CSAERREIYNEQFF	TGCAGCGCCGAGCGGCGGGAGATATACAATGAGCAGTTCTTC
13	many	TRBV30	TRBJ2-1	TRBD2	CAWSIGLANEQFF	TGTGCCTGGAGCATAGGACTAGCGAATGAGCAGTTCTTC
19	many	TRBV5-1	TRBJ1-3	NA	CASSLGLSGLTDSGNTIYF	TGCGCCAGCAGCTTGGGGTTGAGCGGACTCACCGACTCTGGAAACACCATATATTTT
19	NA	TRBV11-1	TRBJ2-2	NA	CASSSIRPGAGVHTGELFF	TGTGCCAGCAGCTCGATTCGGCCAGGGGCAGGGGTTCACACCGGGGAGCTGTTTTTT
19	NA	TRBV12-3/TRBV12-4	TRBJ2-5	TRBD2	CASSLALNRRGGAKETQYF	TGTGCCAGCAGTTTAGCGCTGAATCGGCGCGGGGGGGCCAAAGAGACCCAGTACTTC
14	NA	TRBV7-2	TRBJ1-2	NA	CASSLAPPGGGYTF	TGTGCCAGCAGCTTAGCTCCGCCGGGGGGTGGCTACACCTTC
15	NA	TRBV29-1	TRBJ2-1	NA	CSVGMREVTYNEQFF	TGCAGCGTTGGTATGAGGGAGGTTACCTACAATGAGCAGTTCTTC
14	many	TRBV3-1	TRBJ2-1	NA	CASSQDHSYNEQFF	TGTGCCAGCAGCCAAGATCATAGCTACAATGAGCAGTTCTTC
13	NA	TRBV10-3	TRBJ2-7	TRBD1	CAMGTDRRYEQYF	TGTGCCATGGGGACAGATCGCAGATACGAGCAGTACTTC
14	NA	TRBV6-1	TRBJ2-3	TRBD2	CACRRESRGDTQYF	TGTGCCTGTAGGCGGGAGTCTCGGGGAGATACGCAGTATTTT
11	many	TRBV12-3/TRBV12-4	TRBJ2-7	NA	CASGRAGEQYF	TGTGCCTCAGGTCGGGCGGGCGAGCAGTACTTC